This T cell receptor (beta chain) is drawn from a study of shared clonotypes between healthy human individuals (dated by TCRdb to 2018 to 2020). For the wider study: Three men and two women, aged 18 to 49 years, made up the cohort. Each donor's leukapheresis produced roughly between roughly 0.85 and 9.5 billion PBMCs. Per donor, three plates each were used for CD4 naive and CD4 memory, two for CD8 naive, and one for CD8 memory. To estimate repertoire size and how much clonotypes are shared between individuals, the study performed deep sequencing of blood TCR repertoires from 4 to 6 healthy adults. To increase sequencing depth and limit assay-specific biases, TCR repertoire library preparation and sequencing were carried out by different laboratories using diverse techniques.

As for this clone: What this receptor recognizes is not known. No qualities accompany the bases; no much larger clone lies one base away.

The research as a whole found: Sampling was restricted to blood, and TCR repertoires in tissues likely differ from the TCR repertoires found in blood. Pairwise subsampling indicated that sequencing depth was expected to affect the degree of clonotype sharing among donors. Clonotypes shared by all four sorted-subset donors showed higher generation probabilities than non-shared clonotypes. The genetic and exposure-history diversity represented was limited by the small number of donors. Across four donors, about 5.2% of naive CD4, approximately 4% of naive CD8, approximately 2.5% of memory CD4, and approximately 0.4% of memory CD8 clonotypes were shared. Naive subsets generally had larger estimated clonotype richness than memory subsets. Rarefaction of sorted-subset datasets indicated incomplete sequencing despite the large sequencing depth.

CD8 naive samples consisted of CD45RO-negative cells that were positively selected for CCR7, yielding a CD45RA+CCR7+ population without TemRA cells. Donors were healthy HIV-negative adults with no recently reported acute infections or vaccinations. Only Caucasian adults living in Nashville, Tennessee, USA were represented among the donors. After blood collection by leukapheresis, PBMCs were isolated using Ficoll-Histopaque density gradient centrifugation and then cryopreserved in the vapor phase of liquid nitrogen. Purity and quantity of every magnetically sorted T cell population were checked by analytical flow cytometry. Genomic DNA was isolated from each sorted fraction and quantified by UV absorbance on a Nanodrop 2000c. Reading the germline V gene gives CDR1 MDHEN and CDR2 SYDVKM. Taken from cysteine to phenylalanine, the CDR3 has 16 residues. The entry retains the CDR3 DNA only, 48 bases that are in frame from base 1. V is pared back by 5 bases and J by 2 bases, with 16 bases lying between the germline termini.

TCR CDR3 regions were amplified from genomic DNA by multiplex PCR using the deep immunoSEQ assay. For each cell subset, the extracted genomic DNA was distributed evenly across all wells of several immunoSEQ 96-well plates, and each plate served as one replicate. For sorted subsets, about 220 ng of genomic DNA, equivalent to tens of thousands of T cell genomes, went into each replicate PCR. Purified libraries were measured with a Qubit 3.0 fluorometer, size-checked on a Bioanalyzer 2100, and measured again with the KAPA Library Quantification kit. Every immunoSEQ 96-well plate was sequenced on a dedicated single-read 150-cycle Illumina NextSeq 550 flow cell. In the authors' own workflow: Because the immunoSEQ output held only junctional sequences and lacked quality scores, the filtering could not match the filtering applied to full-length reads. Sequences were annotated with PyIR, a Python wrapper for IgBLAST v1.9, and V/J genes and CDR3 were assigned using IMGT germline references. Any read was removed if the V/J assignment was weak (E-value above 1e-6), the CDR3 was missing, or the read contained stop codons, out-of-frame junctions, or ambiguous translated residues. A V3J clonotype was defined by an identical inferred V gene, J gene, and CDR3 amino acid sequence. Percentage overlap between repertoires was calculated by dividing the number of shared unique clonotypes by the size of the smaller repertoire. Richness of each repertoire was evaluated using RTK rarefaction, the Chao1 estimator, and Recon v2.1 estimates of unobserved clonotypes. OLGA was used to compute generation probabilities for all TCRbeta clonotypes that the gDNA method yielded from a handful of donors. TCRdb provides this immuneACCESS table in a form limited to in-frame rearrangements. Some clones are lacking; in checked studies, under half of them reflect an unresolved V gene, and why the rest are absent is not known. V, J and clone size are taken as reported in that table, and D and trimming were inferred from the DNA itself. This sample gives about 1.9 million clones in total; 85% to 95% of them show up just once. The ten largest clones take up more than 1.5% of the sample.

Sample: naive CD8+ T cells from PBMCs. The intended sense of this specimen's cell subset or site label: CD45RA+CCR7+. The sequence is built from TRBV28 and TRBJ2-1; the D segment could be TRBD2, given 6 matching bases. The source of this sequence is a young man in good health. Some clones in this sample may be carry-over from other donors' samples. The nucleotides read TGTGCCAGCAGTCCGCAAACTAGCAGCCCCTACAATGAGCAGTTCTTC. Translated, it reads CASSPQTSSPYNEQFF.